This T cell receptor (beta chain) was observed in a study of OX40 agonist ivuxolimab in advanced cancers. Study at large: Among those treated, three patients had partial responses, one with hepatocellular carcinoma and two with cutaneous melanoma. Study-level results: Determination of antigen specificity was not performed for the expanded peripheral T cells. By week 6 at 0.1 to 3.0 mg/kg, blood CD4+ and CD8+ T cells had expanded clonally.

Clones were sequenced by immunoSEQ multiplex PCR, and TCRdb holds only the in-frame ones, with some missing. The data show about 50,000 clones, more than 75% seen once. The CDR3 extends over 16 amino acids. V gave up 3 bases and J gave up 0 bases; unmatched junction bases: 5. Germline V gene lookup returns CDR1 LNHDA and CDR2 SQIVND (reference sequence). Regarding this clone: Its antigen is unknown.

The gene calls are TRBV19 and TRBJ2-3; 8 bases fit TRBD2. The receptor was isolated from an adult with an advanced solid tumor such as melanoma, head and neck, liver or kidney cancer. The source was CD4+ or CD8+ T cells sorted from blood, collected in a trial of the OX40 agonist ivuxolimab. The CDR3 bases are TGTGCCAGTAGTATCCAAGCGGGAGTTAGCACAGATACGCAGTATTTT. This gives the protein CASSIQAGVSTDTQYF.